This entry lists 5 T cell receptor beta chains sequenced from one sample in a study of blood T cell repertoires in COVID-19. Here immunoSEQ multiplex PCR was the method, and the copy in TCRdb shows in-frame clones only, minus some. Found here are around 200,000 clones, 85% to 90% of them singletons; the top ten hold roughly 1.6%. The specimen was peripheral blood. The receptors originated from a man aged 18-30 years with active or convalescent COVID-19.

DNA of the CDR3: TGTGCCAGCTCACCAGCGGGACGGAACGAGCAGTACTTC. Translating it yields CASSPAGRNEQYF. This rearrangement joins TRBV18 to TRBJ2-7; maybe TRBD2 (6 bases). Germline CDR1 KGHSH, CDR2 LQKENI. The CDR3 has 13 residues. The V and J ends lost 2 bases and 5 bases respectively, with 10 bases between them.

J is TRBJ1-5 and V is TRBV18; 12 bases align to TRBD1. Looked up from germline, CDR1 is KGHSH and CDR2 is LQKENI. The CDR3 runs 16 residues. After removal of 6 bases from V and 7 bases from J, the junction contained 10 bases not matched to a gene. The CDR3, as DNA: TGTGCCAGCTCCCCGTCCGGGACAGGGGGCGGACAGCCCCAGCATTTT. Translating gives CASSPSGTGGGQPQHF.

The rearrangement links TRBV21-1 to TRBJ2-1; the tabulated D call, TRBD1, remains unverified against the DNA. TRBV21-1 counts as a pseudogene. The CDR3 has 16 amino acids. The CDR3 is CASSKGGDRAYNEQFF. CDR3 bases: TGTGCCAGCAGCAAAGGTGGGGACAGGGCCTACAATGAGCAGTTCTTC.

This clone has a handful of counts. The rearrangement links TRBV6-2 or TRBV6-3 to TRBJ1-5; D is unresolved. The V gene's germline CDR1 is MNHEY and CDR2 SVGEGT. V was clipped by 5 bases and J by 3 bases, with 5 bases between them. The CDR3 is made up of 12 amino acids. This CDR3 reads CASSGHNQPQHF. The CDR3 DNA reads TGTGCCAGCAGTGGGCACAATCAGCCCCAGCATTTT.

This clone was seen a handful of times. The chain has TRBV2 and TRBJ1-3; D is unresolved. Germline V CDR1 and CDR2: SNHLY, FYNNEI. Trimming took off 2 bases at V and 0 bases at J, with 5 bases between the two ends. The CDR3 has 14 residues. CDR3 nucleotides: TGTGCCAGCAGTGAACCTCGCTCTGGAAACACCATATATTTT. It specifies CASSEPRSGNTIYF.